The entry below gives a single T cell receptor beta chain sequence along with its context. Antigen specificity is unknown. The germline gives CDR1 ENHRY, CDR2 SYGVKD. J gave up 4 bases and V 10 bases, and 16 bases lay outside the gene matches. This CDR3 spans 15 amino acids. This record belongs to a study of shared clonotypes between healthy human individuals. The wider study: Each donor had three CD4 naive, three CD4 memory, two CD8 naive and one CD8 memory plate. Whole-study findings and limits: Across a handful of donors, naive CD4 shared about 5%, naive CD8 around 3.5%, memory CD4 2% to 2.5%, memory CD8 roughly 0.37%. The donor pool, a small one, limited the genetic and exposure-history diversity represented.

CD45RO-negative CD8 cells positively selected for CCR7 made up the naive population, which excluded terminally differentiated effector memory CD45RA+ cells. Using immunoSEQ multiplex PCR, the repertoire was profiled, and TCRdb retains in-frame clones only, with some absent. Found here are around 2,000,000 clones, less than 95% of them singletons; the top ten hold about 1.1%. The clonotype was recovered from a man younger than 35 in good health. Specimen: naive CD8+ T cells sorted from blood. This chain connects TRBV10-3 to TRBJ2-7, with 7 positions matching TRBD2. The CDR3 region is CATDPKAGPFYEQYF. The CDR3 region has the DNA TGTGCCACCGACCCAAAAGCGGGGCCTTTTTACGAGCAGTACTTC.